This T cell receptor beta chain was observed in a study of cytotoxic CD8 clonotypes in ibrutinib-treated CLL. Study in general: The patient breakdown showed roughly 10 relapsed/refractory and about 16 treatment-naive cases, with about 17 IGHV unmutated.

Study observations and caveats: Baseline levels of clonality went above those of age-matched healthy donors and moved with circulating CD8+ T-cell counts. An increase in clonality occurred at ibrutinib response, followed by a return toward baseline at progression.

As regards this clone: Its antigen is currently unknown.

The length of the CDR3 is 17 residues. V was clipped by 4 bases and J by 6 bases; unmatched bases: 13. The germline V gene encodes CDR1 MDHEN and CDR2 SYDVKM. A 1 in 200,000 to 1 in 1 million T cell depth was the sequencing target. Generated by immunoSEQ multiplex PCR, the TCRdb table keeps only in-frame clones and is missing some. The data contain some 93,000 clones, more than 75% of them singletons. This sequence was found in a human donor with chronic lymphocytic leukemia. This chain connects TRBV28 to TRBJ1-5; 9 nucleotides match TRBD1. Sample: PBMCs, taken after 12 months of ibrutinib treatment. This CDR3 reads CASSSSYGDRASQPQHF. CDR3 nucleotide sequence: TGTGCCAGCAGTTCATCCTACGGGGACAGGGCGTCTCAGCCCCAGCATTTT.